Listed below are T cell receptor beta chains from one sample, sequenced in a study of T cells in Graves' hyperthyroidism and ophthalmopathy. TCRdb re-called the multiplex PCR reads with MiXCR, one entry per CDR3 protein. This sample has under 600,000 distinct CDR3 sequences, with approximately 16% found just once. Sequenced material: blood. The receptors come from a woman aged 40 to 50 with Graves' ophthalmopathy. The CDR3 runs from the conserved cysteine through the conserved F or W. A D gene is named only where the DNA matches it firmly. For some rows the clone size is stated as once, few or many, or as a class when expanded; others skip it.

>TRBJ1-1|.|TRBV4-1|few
CASSQEWAANTEAFF
TGCGCCAGCAGCCAAGAATGGGCCGCGAACACTGAAGCTTTCTTT
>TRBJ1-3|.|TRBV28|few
CASSTGKKERLRNTIYF
TGTGCCAGCAGCACCGGGAAAAAGGAACGGTTGAGAAACACCATATATTTT
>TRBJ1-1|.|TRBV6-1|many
CASSEQGRTEAFF
TGTGCCAGCAGTGAACAGGGCCGCACTGAAGCTTTCTTT
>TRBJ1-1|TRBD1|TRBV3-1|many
CASSHTGDAFF
TGTGCCAGCAGCCACACAGGGGATGCTTTCTTT
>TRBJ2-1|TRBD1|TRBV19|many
CASRQGNEQFF
TGCGCCAGCAGACAGGGAAATGAGCAGTTCTTC
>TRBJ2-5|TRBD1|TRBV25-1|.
CASSEVDRVGETQYF
TGTGCCAGCAGTGAAGTGGACAGGGTAGGAGAGACCCAGTACTTC
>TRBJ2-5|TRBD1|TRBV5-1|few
CASSWDRETQYF
TGCGCCAGCAGCTGGGACAGAGAGACCCAGTACTTC
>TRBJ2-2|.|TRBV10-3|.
CAISGFGVEDTGELFF
TGTGCCATCAGTGGGTTTGGGGTGGAGGACACCGGGGAGCTGTTTTTT
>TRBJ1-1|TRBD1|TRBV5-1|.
CASSLLQGATGEAFF
TGCGCCAGCAGCTTGCTCCAGGGGGCGACTGGTGAAGCTTTCTTT
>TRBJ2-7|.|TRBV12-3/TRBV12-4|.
CASSRNRAVVREQYF
TGTGCCAGCAGTCGTAACAGGGCCGTAGTTCGCGAGCAGTACTTC
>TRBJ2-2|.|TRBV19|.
CASSIGSAGELFF
TGTGCCAGTAGTATAGGGTCGGCCGGGGAGCTGTTTTTT
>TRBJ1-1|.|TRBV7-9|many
CASSFGGQTLEAFF
TGTGCCAGCAGCTTCGGCGGACAGACCCTTGAAGCTTTCTTT
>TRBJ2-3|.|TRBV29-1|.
CSVSGGQGGDTQYF
TGCAGCGTTTCGGGGGGCCAGGGGGGAGATACGCAGTATTTT
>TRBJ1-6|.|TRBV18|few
CASSLSGNYNSPLHF
TGTGCCAGCTCGCTCTCGGGAAACTATAATTCACCCCTCCACTTT
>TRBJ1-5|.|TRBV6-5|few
CASSYSGRLRNQPQHF
TGTGCCAGCAGTTACAGTGGCAGGCTCCGAAATCAGCCCCAGCATTTT
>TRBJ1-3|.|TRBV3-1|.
CASTNGGPSSGNTIYF
TGTGCCAGCACCAACGGAGGGCCGAGCTCTGGAAACACCATATATTTT
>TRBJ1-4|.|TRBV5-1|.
CASSPAGGPNEKLFF
TGCGCCAGCAGCCCGGCAGGAGGGCCTAATGAAAAACTGTTTTTT
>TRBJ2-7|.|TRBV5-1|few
CASSPGPLSYEQYF
TGCGCCAGCAGCCCCGGACCCCTCTCCTACGAGCAGTACTTC
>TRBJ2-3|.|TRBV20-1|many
CSARDRTTDTQYF
TGCAGTGCTAGAGACAGGACCACAGATACGCAGTATTTT
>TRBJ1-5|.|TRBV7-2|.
CASSPWGDQPQHF
TGTGCCAGCAGCCCGTGGGGAGATCAGCCCCAGCATTTT
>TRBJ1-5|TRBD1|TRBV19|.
CASSIPPSGTGNQPQHF
TGTGCCAGTAGTATCCCCCCTAGCGGGACAGGTAATCAGCCCCAGCATTTT
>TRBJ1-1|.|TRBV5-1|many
CASSPGETTDMNTEAFF
TGCGCCAGCAGCCCGGGCGAAACGACAGACATGAACACTGAAGCTTTCTTT
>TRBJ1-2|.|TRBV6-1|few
CASSDFYGGDNYGYTF
TGTGCCAGCAGTGACTTTTATGGGGGCGATAACTATGGCTACACCTTC
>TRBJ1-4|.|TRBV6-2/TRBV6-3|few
CASSYSLSATNEKLFF
TGTGCCAGCAGTTACTCGTTATCCGCAACTAATGAAAAACTGTTTTTT
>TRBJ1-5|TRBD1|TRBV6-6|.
CASSYSMTGINQPQHF
TGTGCCAGCAGTTACTCGATGACAGGGATTAATCAGCCCCAGCATTTT
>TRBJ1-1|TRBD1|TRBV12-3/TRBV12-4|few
CASSRGGRGRPEAFF
TGTGCCAGCAGTAGAGGGGGCAGGGGGAGGCCTGAAGCTTTCTTT
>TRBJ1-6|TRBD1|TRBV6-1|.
CATPGQGGHNSPLHF
TGTGCCACCCCGGGACAGGGGGGCCATAATTCACCCCTCCACTTT
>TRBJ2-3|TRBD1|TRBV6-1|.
CASRATGGGTDTQYF
TGTGCCAGCAGGGCTACAGGGGGAGGCACAGATACGCAGTATTTT
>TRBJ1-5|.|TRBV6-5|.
CASISMQGHPRDQPQHF
TGTGCCAGCATTTCGATGCAGGGACATCCCAGAGATCAGCCCCAGCATTTT
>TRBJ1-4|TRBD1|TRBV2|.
CASSEDRGTNEKLFF
TGTGCCAGCAGTGAGGACAGGGGAACTAATGAAAAACTGTTTTTT
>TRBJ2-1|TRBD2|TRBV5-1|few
CASSRGGAENEQFF
TGCGCCAGCAGCCGGGGGGGGGCGGAGAATGAGCAGTTCTTC
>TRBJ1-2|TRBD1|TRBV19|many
CASSVTGDYGYTF
TGTGCCAGTAGTGTCACAGGGGATTATGGCTACACCTTC
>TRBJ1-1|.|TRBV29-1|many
CSVGWTARSNTEAFF
TGCAGCGTGGGGTGGACAGCACGAAGCAACACTGAAGCTTTCTTT
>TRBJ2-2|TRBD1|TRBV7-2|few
CASSFTGQGLGGELFF
TGTGCCAGCAGCTTTACGGGACAGGGTCTCGGCGGGGAGCTGTTTTTT
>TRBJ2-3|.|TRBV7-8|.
CASSDPGLLFPGTDTQYF
TGTGCCAGCAGCGACCCGGGACTTCTATTCCCTGGCACAGATACGCAGTATTTT
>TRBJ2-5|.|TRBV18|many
CASGDASETQYF
TGTGCCAGCGGGGACGCGTCAGAGACCCAGTACTTC
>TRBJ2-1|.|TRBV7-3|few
CASSLSFSGVSEQFF
TGTGCCAGCAGCTTATCGTTTTCTGGGGTGAGTGAGCAGTTCTTC
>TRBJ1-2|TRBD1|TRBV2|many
CASTRQGVIVNYGYTF
TGTGCCAGCACTCGACAGGGGGTGATCGTTAACTATGGCTACACCTTC
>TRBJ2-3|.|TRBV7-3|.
CASSLQAGPTADTQYF
TGTGCCAGCAGCTTACAAGCGGGCCCAACAGCAGATACGCAGTATTTT
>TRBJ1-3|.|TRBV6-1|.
CASGTRSSGNTIYF
TGTGCCAGCGGGACCCGTAGCTCTGGAAACACCATATATTTT
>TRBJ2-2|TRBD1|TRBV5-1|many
CASRTGQVYTGELFF
TGCGCCAGCAGGACGGGACAGGTGTACACCGGGGAGCTGTTTTTT
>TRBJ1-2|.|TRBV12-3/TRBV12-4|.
CASSWEFNYGYTF
TGTGCCAGCAGTTGGGAATTTAACTATGGCTACACCTTC
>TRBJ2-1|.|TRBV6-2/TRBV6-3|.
CASSYSWRGGENEQFF
TGTGCCAGCAGTTACTCTTGGCGGGGCGGAGAGAATGAGCAGTTCTTC
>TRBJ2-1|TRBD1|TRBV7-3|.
CASSLGTGLDSYNEQFF
TGTGCCAGCAGCTTGGGGACAGGGTTGGACTCCTACAATGAGCAGTTCTTC
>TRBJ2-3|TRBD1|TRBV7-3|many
CASSLRQGSTDTQYF
TGTGCCAGCAGCCTTAGACAGGGGTCCACAGATACGCAGTATTTT
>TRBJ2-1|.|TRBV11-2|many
CASSKIERYAYNEQFF
TGTGCCAGCAGCAAGATTGAGCGGTACGCCTACAATGAGCAGTTCTTC
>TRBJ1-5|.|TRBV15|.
CATSRPPGGPQHF
TGTGCCACCAGCCGCCCCCCGGGAGGGCCCCAGCATTTT
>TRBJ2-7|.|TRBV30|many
CAWSVGGNEQYF
TGTGCCTGGAGTGTGGGTGGGAACGAGCAGTACTTC
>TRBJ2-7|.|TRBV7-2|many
CASSLVIGSSYEQYF
TGTGCCAGCAGCTTAGTGATCGGAAGCTCCTACGAGCAGTACTTC
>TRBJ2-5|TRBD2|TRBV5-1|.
CASSSVLAGGAETQYF
TGCGCCAGCAGCTCGGTACTAGCGGGAGGGGCGGAGACCCAGTACTTC
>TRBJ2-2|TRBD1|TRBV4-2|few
CASSPEAGGPGELFF
TGTGCCAGCAGCCCGGAAGCAGGGGGCCCCGGGGAGCTGTTTTTT
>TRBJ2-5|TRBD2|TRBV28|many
CASSSSGLWETQYF
TGTGCCAGCAGTTCGTCGGGACTATGGGAGACCCAGTACTTC
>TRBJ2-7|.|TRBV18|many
CASRASSSYEQYF
TGTGCCAGCCGAGCGAGCAGCTCCTACGAGCAGTACTTC
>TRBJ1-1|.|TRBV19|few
CASSMDSENTEAFF
TGTGCCAGTAGTATGGACAGCGAGAACACTGAAGCTTTCTTT
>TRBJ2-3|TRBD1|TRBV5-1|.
CASSGGTGVTDTQYF
TGCGCCAGCAGCGGCGGGACAGGGGTAACAGATACGCAGTATTTT
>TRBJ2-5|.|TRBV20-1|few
CSALGGGGKTQYF
TGCAGTGCCCTAGGGGGGGGCGGGAAGACCCAGTACTTC
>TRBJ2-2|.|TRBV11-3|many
CASSSGILGELFF
TGTGCCAGCAGCTCTGGTATCCTCGGGGAGCTGTTTTTT
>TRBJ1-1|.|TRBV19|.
CASSSGDSQGTEAFF
TGTGCCAGTAGTAGCGGAGACAGCCAGGGCACTGAAGCTTTCTTT
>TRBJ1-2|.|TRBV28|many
CASSPGGQLTYGYTF
TGTGCCAGCAGCCCTGGTGGACAGCTGACCTATGGCTACACCTTC